Included here is one T cell receptor (beta chain) sequence, with context. Its antigen remains unknown. Germline V lookup: CDR1 SGHVS, CDR2 FQNEAQ. The CDR3 is 15 amino acids. V shed 1 base and J shed 3 bases, with 13 bases lying between them. This entry belongs to a study of early T cells in non-severe SARS-CoV-2 infection. Study-wide background: With bulk RNA from unsorted whole blood as input, sequencing yielded unpaired chains.

The TCR library protocol was used to attach unique molecular identifiers. These identifiers were attached to individual cDNA molecules. One entry per CDR3 protein results from TCRdb running MiXCR on the 5' RACE reads. This table has tens of thousands of distinct CDR3 sequences, roughly 13% appearing once. Study-wide results and caveats: Matching results from VDJdb favored anti-spike CD8 responses, leaving private and CD4 specificities undetected.

The chain couples TRBV7-8 to TRBJ2-7; possible D gene TRBD2, 6 bases. Sample: whole blood. The receptor's source is an adult who was a healthcare worker with PCR-confirmed SARS-CoV-2 infection or an uninfected control (not recorded which). The DNA for the CDR3 is TGTGCCAGCAGCTTAGAAGCGGGCCCTGTCTACGAGCAGTACTTC. It yields the protein CASSLEAGPVYEQYF.